This T cell receptor (beta chain) comes out of a study of regulatory T cells in long-lasting Graves disease. As for time point: newly diagnosed GD, antithyroid drugs for less than 3 months. From PBMCs, RNA was extracted and then used to make the TCR library. The sample holds many counts of this clonotype. V dropped 2 bases and J dropped 7; count of bases not matched to a gene: 6. The CDR3 consists of 15 residues. In germline, CDR1 is SGHKS, CDR2 YYEKEE (reference sequence). Building of the TCR beta libraries involved iRepertoire HTBI primers and Arm-PCR of CDR3 regions. MiXCR, applied by TCRdb to the multiplex PCR reads, yields one record per CDR3 protein. The sample holds around 250,000 distinct CDR3 sequences, around 18% seen once. This same sample was also taken into another study, of T cells in Graves' hyperthyroidism and ophthalmopathy.

The sequence was obtained from a woman younger than 45 with Graves disease. Sequencing was performed on peripheral blood mononuclear cells (PBMCs), taken at new diagnosis, from a patient treated with antithyroid drugs. V and J are TRBV5-5 and TRBJ1-4; the match to TRBD1 covers 9 bases. The CDR3 DNA sequence: TGTGCCAGCAGCTTTCGACAGGGGGGAGGTGAAAAACTGTTTTTT. It encodes CASSFRQGGGEKLFF.